Presented here are 27 T cell receptor beta chains from one specimen sequenced in a study of blood T cell repertoires in COVID-19. The data were produced by immunoSEQ multiplex PCR, yet TCRdb's version contains in-frame clones alone and is incomplete. The sample yields under 250,000 clones, around 89% seen once. Specimen: peripheral blood. Source of these receptors: a young man with COVID-19, enrolled during active disease.

The chain combines TRBV14 with TRBJ2-3; unclear D gene. Trimming took 2 bases from V and 0 from J, leaving 9 bases between them. The CDR3 extends over 15 amino acids. Germline values: CDR1 SGHDN, CDR2 FVKESK. The DNA of the CDR3 is TGTGCCAGCAGCCAAAACTTCGCTAGCACAGATACGCAGTATTTT. The encoded protein is CASSQNFASTDTQYF.

This chain joins TRBV5-6 and TRBJ1-5, with TRBD1 matching 7 bases. The CDR3 is made up of 15 amino acids. The junction had 10 bases not matched to a gene; V was cut back by 3 bases and J by 7 bases. Per the germline V gene, CDR1 is SGHDT and CDR2 is YYEEEE. This chain's CDR3 is CASSSRQGEKQPQHF. CDR3 sequence (DNA): TGTGCCAGCAGCTCGAGACAGGGAGAAAAACAGCCCCAGCATTTT.

J is TRBJ2-2 and V is TRBV18; 9 bases align to TRBD1. Germline trimming cut 5 bases from V and 0 bases from J; bases unmatched to any gene: 10. This CDR3 region has 18 residues. The germline V gene encodes CDR1 KGHSH and CDR2 LQKENI. CDR3 in amino acids: CASSNTLGQGSNTGELFF. The CDR3 DNA sequence: TGTGCCAGCTCAAACACGCTCGGACAGGGGTCGAACACCGGGGAGCTGTTTTTT.

V is TRBV5-4 and J is TRBJ2-4, with D maybe TRBD1 (6 bases). V was cut by 2 bases and J by 0 bases, with 18 bases left in between. Germline V gene lookup returns CDR1 SGHNT and CDR2 YYREEE (reference sequence). This CDR3 comprises 18 residues. The CDR3 DNA sequence: TGTGCCAGCAGCTTATTACAGGGCGTTTCGGGAGCCAAAAACATTCAGTACTTC. Translation: CASSLLQGVSGAKNIQYF.

This clone has just a few counts. The chain links TRBV7-3 to TRBJ2-7; perhaps TRBD1 as D (5 bases). This CDR3 has 15 residues. CDR1 SGHTA and CDR2 FQGTGA come from the germline V gene. Trimming took 2 bases from V and 2 from J, leaving 13 bases between them. The CDR3 DNA sequence: TGTGCCAGCAGCTTATCCGGACAACCCCCCTACGAGCAGTACTTC. Amino acids: CASSLSGQPPYEQYF.

The table lists this clone with a few counts. This sequence joins TRBV12-3 or TRBV12-4 and TRBJ1-2; D ambiguous. The germline V and J ends were trimmed by 6 bases and 6 bases, with 11 bases remaining between them. This CDR3 comprises 12 residues. This CDR3 is CASSRDTDGYTF. DNA for the CDR3: TGTGCCAGCAGCCGCGACACCGATGGCTACACCTTC.

The chain combines TRBV7-2 with TRBJ2-7, with TRBD1 as a possible D gene (5 bases). V lost 0 bases and J 2 bases, leaving 8 bases between the germline ends. The CDR3 sequence is 14 residues long. CDR1 and CDR2 (germline): SGHTA, FQGNSA. Here the CDR3 reads CASSLAAGTYEQYF. The CDR3 nucleotides read TGTGCCAGCAGCTTAGCGGCAGGGACCTACGAGCAGTACTTC. Full variable domain (rest looked up from reference TRBV7-2 and TRBJ2-7): GAGVSQSPSNKVTEKGKDVELRCDPISGHTALYWYRQSLGQGLEFLIYFQGNSAPDKSGLPSDRFSAERTGGSVSTLTIQRTQQEDSAVYLCASSLAAGTYEQYFGPGTRLTVT.

The J gene is TRBJ2-5, the V gene TRBV11-2; 13 nucleotides align to TRBD2. Germline V gene sequence: CDR1 SGHAT, CDR2 FQNNGV. J lost 5 bases, V lost 5 bases, and 5 bases had no gene match. CDR3 size: 15 residues. CDR3 in amino acids: CASSRLAGGGETQYF. The CDR3 region has the DNA TGTGCCAGCAGCAGACTAGCGGGAGGAGGGGAGACCCAGTACTTC. Combining the CDR3 with reference TRBV11-2 and TRBJ2-5 gives the whole variable domain EAGVAQSPRYKIIEKRQSVAFWCNPISGHATLYWYQQILGQGPKLLIQFQNNGVVDDSQLPKDRFSAERLKGVDSTLKIQPAKLEDSAVYLCASSRLAGGGETQYFGPGTRLLVL.

This clone has a single count. The J gene is TRBJ2-1, the V gene TRBV4-3; 12 bases are a match to TRBD2. This CDR3 is built from 16 residues. Germline V gene data show CDR1 as LGHNA and CDR2 as YSLEER. The J segment lost 2 bases and the V segment lost 1 base, leaving 0 bases of the junction unmatched. The CDR3 spells CASSQGLAGAYNEQFF. DNA for the CDR3: TGCGCCAGCAGCCAAGGACTAGCGGGGGCCTACAATGAGCAGTTCTTC.

The gene calls are TRBV15 and TRBJ2-1; 9 nucleotides line up with TRBD2. Germline V lookup: CDR1 LNHNV, CDR2 YYDKDF (reference sequence). V dropped 0 bases and J dropped 4; count of bases not matched to a gene: 4. The CDR3 is made up of 16 amino acids. CDR3 in DNA: TGTGCCACCAGCAGAGATCCCAGCGGGAGGTACAATGAGCAGTTCTTC. It codes for CATSRDPSGRYNEQFF.

J is TRBJ1-1 and V is TRBV11-2, with a tentative D call TRBD1 (5 bases). This CDR3 is 14 amino acids long. Trimming removed 5 bases at V and 7 bases at J, with 17 bases between. Germline V CDR1 and CDR2: SGHAT, FQNNGV. CDR3 sequence reads: CASSVITGGVEAFF. The CDR3 DNA sequence: TGTGCCAGCAGCGTAATTACGGGGGGGGTTGAAGCTTTCTTT.

CDR3 region: CASSQGSGSSPLHF. The DNA of the CDR3 is TGTGCCAGCAGCCAGGGGTCGGGGAGTTCGCCCCTCCACTTT. The chain has TRBV3-1 (or the pseudogene TRBV3-2) and TRBJ1-6; no clear D. V lost 3 bases, J lost 13 bases, and 16 bases lay in between. Per germline, CDR1 LGHDT and CDR2 YNNKEL (reference sequence). The CDR3 is made up of 14 amino acids.

This clone was recorded only once. This rearrangement joins TRBV12-3 or TRBV12-4 to TRBJ2-5; D remains ambiguous. The CDR3 covers 13 residues. Between the trimmed V and J ends, which lost 6 bases and 3 bases, there was a span of 11 bases. CDR3 coding DNA: TGTGCCAGCAGCCTATTTCTAAAAGAGACCCAGTACTTC. Translation gives CASSLFLKETQYF.

The V gene is TRBV14, the J gene TRBJ2-4; D is uncertain. Looked up from germline, CDR1 is SGHDN and CDR2 is FVKESK. V lost 1 base, J lost 0 bases, and 10 bases lay in between. The CDR3 loop spans 16 amino acids. CDR3 DNA sequence: TGTGCCAGCAGCCAAGGGTCTAGTCAAGCCAAAAACATTCAGTACTTC. Translating it yields CASSQGSSQAKNIQYF.

This clone was counted once. DNA for the CDR3: TGTGCCAGCAGTCCACTAATTACCTACGAGCAGTACTTC. Translation gives CASSPLITYEQYF. V usage is TRBV27 and J usage is TRBJ2-7; the D is unclear. V lost 5 bases, J lost 2 bases, and 10 bases lay in between. The CDR3 loop spans 13 amino acids. Germline V gene data show CDR1 as MNHEY and CDR2 as SMNVEV (reference sequence).

The chain has TRBV9 and TRBJ1-5, with TRBD1 as a possible D gene (5 bases). In germline, CDR1 is SGDLS, CDR2 YYNGEE. Trimming left V 4 bases short and J 5 bases short, with 22 bases between. The CDR3 extends over 17 amino acids. The CDR3 DNA reads TGTGCCAGCAGCCCCACGGACCAGGGATACAGCGATCAGCCCCAGCATTTT. It yields the protein CASSPTDQGYSDQPQHF.

The V gene is TRBV5-1, the J gene TRBJ1-6, with TRBD1 identical over 9 bases. Losses at the gene ends were 3 bases for V and 8 bases for J; bases not matched to a gene: 3. This CDR3 has 14 amino acids. Germline CDR1 and CDR2: SGHRS and YFSETQ. The CDR3, as DNA: TGCGCCAGCAGCTCAGGACAGGGGTATTCACCCCTCCACTTT. Translation gives CASSSGQGYSPLHF.

V and J are TRBV30 and TRBJ1-2; 7 bases map to TRBD1. Germline V gives CDR1 GTSNPN, CDR2 SVGIG (reference sequence). The CDR3 is 16 amino acids. After removal of 1 base from V and 5 bases from J, the junction contained 13 bases not matched to a gene. CDR3 in amino acids: CAWSGPFGTVSYGYTF. CDR3 DNA sequence: TGTGCCTGGAGTGGTCCTTTCGGGACAGTTTCTTATGGCTACACCTTC.

About this clone: A junction end diverges from the germline sequence, so it may reflect a read error. The V call is TRBV6-5, the J call TRBJ2-3; D gene unclear. CDR1 is MNHEY, CDR2 SVGAGI, per germline. CDR3 length: 12 residues. The CDR3 spells CASSSYQSPSFF. DNA of the CDR3: TGTGCCAGCAGTTCCTATCAAAGTCCATCTTTTTTT.

In its sample, this clone was seen once. The chain uses TRBV27 and TRBJ1-3; no reliable D call. The CDR3 runs to 17 residues. Germline loops: CDR1 MNHEY, CDR2 SMNVEV (reference sequence). The ends were cut back, 3 bases at V and 3 bases at J, with 18 bases in the middle. The CDR3 reads CASSFKGRSLDGNTIYF. CDR3 DNA: TGTGCCAGCAGTTTTAAAGGGAGATCCCTAGATGGAAACACCATATATTTT.

This clone was seen a single time. The rearrangement links TRBV5-4 to TRBJ1-1; 9 bases are a match to TRBD1. CDR3 length: 14 residues. The J segment lost 5 bases and the V segment lost 1 base, leaving 3 bases of the junction unmatched. Looked up from germline, CDR1 is SGHNT and CDR2 is YYREEE (reference sequence). The CDR3 here is CASSLTGGFTEAFF. In DNA form, the CDR3 reads TGTGCCAGCAGCTTGACAGGGGGCTTTACTGAAGCTTTCTTT.

This chain connects TRBV27 to TRBJ2-2, with TRBD1 as a possible D gene (6 bases). The ends were cut back, 5 bases at V and 3 bases at J, with 13 bases in the middle. Per the germline V gene, CDR1 is MNHEY and CDR2 is SMNVEV (reference sequence). The CDR3 is 15 amino acids. CDR3 sequence: CASSATGWDTGELFF. The CDR3 DNA reads as TGTGCCAGCAGTGCGACAGGATGGGACACCGGGGAGCTGTTTTTT.

This clone came up many times. This sequence joins TRBV4-2 and TRBJ1-5; TRBD1 matches 7 bases. Per germline, CDR1 LGHNA and CDR2 YNFKEQ. Trimming at V came to 4 bases and at J to 7 bases, leaving 4 bases not matched to a gene. This CDR3 has 13 amino acids. CDR3 sequence: CASSRDRAQPQHF. In nucleotides, the CDR3 is TGTGCCAGCAGCCGAGACAGGGCCCAGCCCCAGCATTTT.

This rearrangement joins TRBV7-9 to TRBJ1-2, with TRBD1 as a possible D gene (5 bases). Trimming shortened V by 4 bases and J by 4 bases, and 25 bases separated the two germline ends. Germline CDR1 SEHNR, CDR2 FQNEAQ (reference sequence). This CDR3 has 18 residues. The CDR3 coding sequence is TGTGCCAGCAGCTATGTACCGGGACTCCTAGGGCCTTCCTATGGCTACACCTTC. Translation: CASSYVPGLLGPSYGYTF.

The V and J genes are TRBV7-3 and TRBJ2-1; D is unresolved. Trimming cost V 0 bases and J 7 bases, with 10 bases left between them. There are 14 residues in the CDR3. Germline lookup yields CDR1 SGHTA and CDR2 FQGTGA. The CDR3 spells CASSLTPLSNEQFF. CDR3 DNA sequence: TGTGCCAGCAGCTTAACCCCCCTTAGTAATGAGCAGTTCTTC.

The gene calls are TRBV4-3 and TRBJ1-6; 9 bases agree with TRBD1. The CDR3 is 15 amino acids. With V trimmed by 2 bases and J by 10 bases, 6 bases remained unmatched. Germline V gives CDR1 LGHNA, CDR2 YSLEER. CDR3 sequence: CASSQQDRGPSPLHF. CDR3 DNA: TGCGCCAGCAGCCAACAGGACAGGGGACCCTCACCCCTCCACTTT.

V is TRBV5-1 and J is TRBJ2-1, with 11 positions matching TRBD2. The germline V gene has CDR1 SGHRS and CDR2 YFSETQ. CDR3 length: 18 amino acids. The J segment lost 9 bases and the V segment lost 4 bases, leaving 18 bases of the junction unmatched. The DNA for the CDR3 is TGCGCCAGCAGCAATTCCCCTCTAGCGGGGGGCCTCGCGAGTGAGCAGTTCTTC. It encodes CASSNSPLAGGLASEQFF.